This T cell receptor beta chain was profiled in a study of coeliac disease. Turning to the study itself: Without high-resolution HLA typing, biased TRBV7-2 usage was queried.

Germline values: CDR1 SGDLS, CDR2 YYNGEE. The CDR3 has 14 amino acids. The J segment lost 6 bases and the V segment lost 6 bases, leaving 11 bases of the junction unmatched. TCRdb keeps only in-frame clones here, not all; method: immunoSEQ multiplex PCR. The sample comprises about 4,000 clones, about 59% of which are singletons, and around 5.7% rests with the top ten. Note on this clone: Its target is unknown.

Study results and caveats: Of coeliac lamina propria samples, about 55% of the 18 held published gliadin-specific TRB sequences, versus 1 of 6 controls. Control samples showed higher TRB and TRG clonality than intraepithelial and lamina propria samples in active celiac disease. Cross-contamination between intraepithelial and lamina propria cells was possible.

The sequence came from a man in his 70s without celiac disease. V usage is TRBV9 and J usage is TRBJ2-7; 8 bases agree with TRBD2. Sequencing used lymphocytes from the gut lamina propria. CDR3 in DNA: TGTGCCAGCAACCGGGGGGGCGCGCGGGGCGAGCAGTACTTC. Translated: CASNRGGARGEQYF.